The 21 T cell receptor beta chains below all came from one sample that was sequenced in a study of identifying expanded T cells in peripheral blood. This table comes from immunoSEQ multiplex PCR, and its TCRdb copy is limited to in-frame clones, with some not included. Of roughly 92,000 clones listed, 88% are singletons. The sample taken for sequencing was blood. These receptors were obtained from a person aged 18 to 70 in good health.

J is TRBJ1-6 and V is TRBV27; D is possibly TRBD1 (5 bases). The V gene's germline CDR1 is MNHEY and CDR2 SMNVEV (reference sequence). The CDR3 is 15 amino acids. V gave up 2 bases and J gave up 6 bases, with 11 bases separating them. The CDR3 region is CASSLTSGLNSPLHF. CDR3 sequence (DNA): TGTGCCAGCAGTTTAACATCGGGGCTTAATTCACCCCTCCACTTT.

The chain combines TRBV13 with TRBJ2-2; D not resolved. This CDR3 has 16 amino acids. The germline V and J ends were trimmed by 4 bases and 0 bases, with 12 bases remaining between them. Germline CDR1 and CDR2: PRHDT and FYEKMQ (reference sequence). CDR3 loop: CASSSTSSANTGELFF. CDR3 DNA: TGTGCCAGCAGCTCCACCTCGTCCGCGAACACCGGGGAGCTGTTTTTT.

The CDR3 loop is CASSQGAGGLGELFF. CDR3 nucleotide sequence: TGTGCCAGCAGCCAAGGGGCAGGAGGGCTCGGGGAGCTGTTTTTT. This chain joins TRBV4-2 and TRBJ2-2, with D possibly matching TRBD2 (6 bases). Trimming took off 1 base at V and 7 bases at J, with 13 bases between the two ends. The germline V gene encodes CDR1 LGHNA and CDR2 YNFKEQ. The CDR3 length is 15 residues.

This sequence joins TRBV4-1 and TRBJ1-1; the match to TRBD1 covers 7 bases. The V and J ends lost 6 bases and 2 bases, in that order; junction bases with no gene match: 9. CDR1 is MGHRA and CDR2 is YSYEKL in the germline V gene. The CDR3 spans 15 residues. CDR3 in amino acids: CASRETGTENTEAFF. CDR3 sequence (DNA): TGCGCCAGCAGAGAAACGGGGACAGAAAACACTGAAGCTTTCTTT.

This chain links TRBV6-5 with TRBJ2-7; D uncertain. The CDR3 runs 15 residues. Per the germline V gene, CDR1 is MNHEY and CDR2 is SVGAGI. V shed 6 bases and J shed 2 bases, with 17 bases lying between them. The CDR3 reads CASSPHARFTYEQYF. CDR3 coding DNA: TGTGCCAGCAGCCCCCATGCCAGGTTTACCTACGAGCAGTACTTC.

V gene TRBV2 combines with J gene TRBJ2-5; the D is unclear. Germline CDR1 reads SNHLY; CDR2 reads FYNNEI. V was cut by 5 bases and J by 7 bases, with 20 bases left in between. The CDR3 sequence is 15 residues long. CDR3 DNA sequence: TGTGCCAGCAGTACGTACTCCCCCGTTCAGCGGACCCAGTACTTC. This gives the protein CASSTYSPVQRTQYF. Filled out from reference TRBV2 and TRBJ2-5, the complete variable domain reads EPEVTQTPSHQVTQMGQEVILRCVPISNHLYFYWYRQILGQKVEFLVSFYNNEISEKSEIFDDQFSVERPDGSNFTLKIRSTKLEDSAMYFCASSTYSPVQRTQYFGPGTRLLVL.

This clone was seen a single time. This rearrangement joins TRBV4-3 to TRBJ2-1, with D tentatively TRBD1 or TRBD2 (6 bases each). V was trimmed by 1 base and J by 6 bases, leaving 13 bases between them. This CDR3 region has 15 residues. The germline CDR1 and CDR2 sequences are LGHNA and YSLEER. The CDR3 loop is CASSQGEQGLNEQFF. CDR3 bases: TGCGCCAGCAGCCAAGGAGAACAGGGACTCAATGAGCAGTTCTTC.

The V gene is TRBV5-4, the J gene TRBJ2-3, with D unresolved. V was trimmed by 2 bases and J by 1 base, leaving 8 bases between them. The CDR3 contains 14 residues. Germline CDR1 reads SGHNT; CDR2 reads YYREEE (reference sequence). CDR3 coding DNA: TGTGCCAGCAGCTTCGCCCTGGGCACAGATACGCAGTATTTT. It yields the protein CASSFALGTDTQYF.

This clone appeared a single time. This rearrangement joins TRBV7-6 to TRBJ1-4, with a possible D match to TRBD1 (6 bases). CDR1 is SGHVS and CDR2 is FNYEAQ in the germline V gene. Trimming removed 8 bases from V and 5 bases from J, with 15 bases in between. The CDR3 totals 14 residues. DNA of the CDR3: TGTGCCAGCTCCCTCAGGGGTACGAATGAAAAACTGTTTTTT. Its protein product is CASSLRGTNEKLFF.

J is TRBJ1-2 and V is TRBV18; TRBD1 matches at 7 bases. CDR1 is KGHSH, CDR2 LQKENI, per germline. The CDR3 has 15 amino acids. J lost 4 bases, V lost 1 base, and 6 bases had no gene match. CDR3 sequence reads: CASSPLRGGGYGYTF. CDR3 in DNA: TGTGCCAGCTCACCACTCCGAGGGGGCGGCTATGGCTACACCTTC.

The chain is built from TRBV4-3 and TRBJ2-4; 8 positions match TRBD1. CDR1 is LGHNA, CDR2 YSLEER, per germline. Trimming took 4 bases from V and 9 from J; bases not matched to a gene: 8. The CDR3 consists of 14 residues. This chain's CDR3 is CASSLGTGVGIQYF. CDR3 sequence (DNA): TGCGCCAGCAGCCTTGGGACAGGAGTTGGCATTCAGTACTTC.

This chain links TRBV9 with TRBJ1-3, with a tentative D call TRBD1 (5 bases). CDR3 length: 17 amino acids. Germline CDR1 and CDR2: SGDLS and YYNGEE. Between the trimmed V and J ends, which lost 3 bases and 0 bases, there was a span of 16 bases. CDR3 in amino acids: CASSAAQGRPSGNTIYF. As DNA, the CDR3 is TGTGCCAGCAGCGCGGCTCAGGGCCGACCCTCTGGAAACACCATATATTTT. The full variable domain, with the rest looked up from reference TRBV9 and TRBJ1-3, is DSGVTQTPKHLITATGQRVTLRCSPRSGDLSVYWYQQSLDQGLQFLIQYYNGEERAKGNILERFSAQQFPDLHSELNLSSLELGDSALYFCASSAAQGRPSGNTIYFGEGSWLTVV.

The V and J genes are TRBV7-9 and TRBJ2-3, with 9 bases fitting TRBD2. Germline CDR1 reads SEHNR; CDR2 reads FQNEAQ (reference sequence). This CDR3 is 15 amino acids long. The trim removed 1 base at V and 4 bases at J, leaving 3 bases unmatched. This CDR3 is CASSLVASGADTQYF. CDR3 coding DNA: TGTGCCAGCAGCTTAGTGGCTAGCGGGGCAGATACGCAGTATTTT.

CDR3 coding DNA: TGTGCCAGCAGGGGAGCGGGTTTCACCGGGGAGCTGTTTTTT. This sequence encodes CASRGAGFTGELFF. The chain has TRBV7-2 and TRBJ2-2; TRBD2 might be the D (6 bases). The germline CDR1 and CDR2 sequences are SGHTA and FQGNSA. The ends were cut back, 6 bases at V and 4 bases at J, with 12 bases in the middle. The CDR3 has 14 amino acids.

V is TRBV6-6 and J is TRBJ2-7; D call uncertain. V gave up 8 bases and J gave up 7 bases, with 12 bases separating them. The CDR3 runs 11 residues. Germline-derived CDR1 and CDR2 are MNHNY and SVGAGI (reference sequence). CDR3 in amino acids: CASSPHREQYF. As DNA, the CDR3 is TGTGCCAGCTCCCCCCATCGAGAGCAGTACTTC.

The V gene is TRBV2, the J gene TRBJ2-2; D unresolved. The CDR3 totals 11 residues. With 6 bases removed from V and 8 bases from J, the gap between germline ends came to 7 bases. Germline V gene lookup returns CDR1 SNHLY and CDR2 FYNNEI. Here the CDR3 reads CASRPPGELFF. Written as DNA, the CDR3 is TGTGCCAGCAGACCCCCTGGGGAGCTGTTTTTT. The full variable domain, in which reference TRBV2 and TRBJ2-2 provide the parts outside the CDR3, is EPEVTQTPSHQVTQMGQEVILRCVPISNHLYFYWYRQILGQKVEFLVSFYNNEISEKSEIFDDQFSVERPDGSNFTLKIRSTKLEDSAMYFCASRPPGELFFGEGSRLTVL.

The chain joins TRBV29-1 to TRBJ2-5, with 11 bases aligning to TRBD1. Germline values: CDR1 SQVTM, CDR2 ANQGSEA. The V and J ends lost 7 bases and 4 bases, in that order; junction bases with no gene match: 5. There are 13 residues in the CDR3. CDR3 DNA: TGCAGCGACATAGGGACAGGGGGAGAGACCCAGTACTTC. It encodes CSDIGTGGETQYF.

In nucleotides, the CDR3 is TGTGCCAGCAGCTTAGTTCGGGTCATCGGAGGGGATTTTAACTATGGCTACACCTTC. Its protein product is CASSLVRVIGGDFNYGYTF. The chain carries TRBV7-9 and TRBJ1-2, with a tentative D call TRBD1 (5 bases). Trimming removed 1 base at V and 1 base at J, with 22 bases between. Germline V gene data show CDR1 as SEHNR and CDR2 as FQNEAQ (reference sequence). This CDR3 is 19 amino acids long.

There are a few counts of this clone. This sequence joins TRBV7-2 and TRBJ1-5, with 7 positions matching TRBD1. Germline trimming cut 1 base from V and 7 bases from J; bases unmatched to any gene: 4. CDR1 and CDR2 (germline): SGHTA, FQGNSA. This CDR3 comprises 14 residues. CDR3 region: CASSLGQGGQPQHF. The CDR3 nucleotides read TGTGCCAGCAGCTTAGGTCAGGGGGGGCAGCCCCAGCATTTT.

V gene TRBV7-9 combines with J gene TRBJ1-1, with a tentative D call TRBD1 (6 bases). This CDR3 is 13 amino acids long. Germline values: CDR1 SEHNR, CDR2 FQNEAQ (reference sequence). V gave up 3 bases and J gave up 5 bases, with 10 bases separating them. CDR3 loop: CASSFPGVTEAFF. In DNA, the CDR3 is TGTGCCAGCAGCTTCCCAGGGGTTACTGAAGCTTTCTTT.

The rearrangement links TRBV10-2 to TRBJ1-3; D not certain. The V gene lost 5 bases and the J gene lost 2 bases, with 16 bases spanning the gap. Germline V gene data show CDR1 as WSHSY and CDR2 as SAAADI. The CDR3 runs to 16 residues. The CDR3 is CASSHGPGGAGNTIYF. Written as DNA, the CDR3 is TGCGCCAGCAGTCATGGACCGGGCGGCGCTGGAAACACCATATATTTT.